This TCR beta chain was profiled in a study of blood T cells in healthy people across ages. V gave up 1 base and J gave up 1 base; unmatched junction bases: 2. The CDR3 spans 16 residues. In germline, CDR1 is LGHNA, CDR2 YSLEER. Study results and caveats: While age rose, TCR beta diversity per million T cells dropped in a roughly linear way.

Alongside a J-beta primer mix, a sample-barcoded 5' primer served in a second PCR lasting roughly 7 to 12 cycles. TCRdb ran MiXCR on the 5' RACE reads and lists one entry per CDR3 protein. The sample lists around 1,800,000 distinct CDR3 sequences, about two fifths occurring once. About this clonotype itself: The antigen remains undetermined.

The source of this sequence is a human donor in good health. The chain joins TRBV4-3 to TRBJ2-3; 10 bases agree with TRBD2. Input material: blood. CDR3 protein: CASSQVTSGGTDTQYF. The CDR3 region has the DNA TGCGCCAGCAGCCAAGTTACTAGCGGGGGCACAGATACGCAGTATTTT.